These T cell receptor beta chains were read from a single sample in a study of T cell responses to AZD1222 COVID-19 vaccine. Clones were sequenced by immunoSEQ multiplex PCR, and TCRdb holds only the in-frame ones, with some missing. The table records 120,000 to 150,000 clones, roughly 91% of them present only once. This sample comprised peripheral blood, obtained 28 days after the second AZD1222 dose. The receptors originated from an adult who received the AZD1222 COVID-19 vaccine. The CDR3 runs from the conserved cysteine through the conserved F or W. A D gene is named only where the DNA matches it firmly. The size of a clone is reported for some rows only, either as once, few or many, or as a class for expanded clones.

d_call	v_call	clone_size	j_call	cdr3_aa	cdr3_nt
NA	TRBV6-1	NA	TRBJ1-6	CASSEARPGRSPLHF	TGTGCCAGCAGTGAAGCTCGGCCAGGGCGATCACCCCTCCACTTT
NA	TRBV10-1	NA	TRBJ1-1	CASSESTRAGNTEAFF	TGCGCCAGCAGTGAGTCGACTCGGGCAGGGAACACTGAAGCTTTCTTT
NA	TRBV12-3/TRBV12-4	NA	TRBJ1-2	CASSPGWGYTF	TGTGCCAGCAGCCCAGGGTGGGGCTACACCTTC
NA	TRBV5-1	NA	TRBJ1-2	CASSLDWDGRNYGYTF	TGCGCCAGCAGCTTGGATTGGGACGGAAGAAACTATGGCTACACCTTC
TRBD2	TRBV3-1/TRBV3-2	once	TRBJ2-1	CASSPLGEGLGNEQFF	TGTGCCAGCAGTCCCCTGGGGGAGGGCCTGGGGAATGAGCAGTTCTTC
NA	TRBV15	NA	TRBJ2-4	CATSQPPHIQYF	TGTGCCACCAGCCAACCCCCCCACATTCAGTACTTC
TRBD1	TRBV10-3	NA	TRBJ1-1	CAISGQGTGGTEAFF	TGTGCCATCAGTGGGCAGGGGACAGGGGGGACTGAAGCTTTCTTT
NA	TRBV12-1	NA	TRBJ1-2	CASRKTGPRGYTF	TGTGCCAGCAGAAAAACAGGGCCGAGAGGCTACACCTTC
NA	TRBV27	NA	TRBJ1-4	CASSPGRQGYEKLFF	TGTGCCAGCAGTCCCGGGCGGCAGGGGTATGAAAAACTGTTTTTT
TRBD1	TRBV5-5	once	TRBJ1-1	CASSLVKGAGNTEAFF	TGTGCCAGCAGCTTGGTGAAGGGGGCGGGGAACACTGAAGCTTTCTTT
NA	TRBV30	NA	TRBJ1-1	CAWSPGPLSRTEAFF	TGTGCCTGGAGTCCGGGCCCTCTTAGCCGAACTGAAGCTTTCTTT
TRBD1	TRBV6-5	NA	TRBJ1-2	CASRDRGINYGYTF	TGTGCCAGCAGGGACAGGGGAATAAACTATGGCTACACCTTC
TRBD1	TRBV11-2	NA	TRBJ2-3	CASSLDVATGTTQYF	TGTGCCAGCAGCTTAGATGTGGCGACAGGGACTACGCAGTATTTT
TRBD1	TRBV9	NA	TRBJ2-3	CASSSTTYRTGGTGDTQYF	TGTGCCAGCAGCTCGACGACCTATCGGACAGGGGGGACTGGAGATACGCAGTATTTT
NA	TRBV5-4	NA	TRBJ1-2	CASSLSEGDGYTF	TGTGCCAGCAGCTTGAGTGAAGGGGACGGCTACACCTTC